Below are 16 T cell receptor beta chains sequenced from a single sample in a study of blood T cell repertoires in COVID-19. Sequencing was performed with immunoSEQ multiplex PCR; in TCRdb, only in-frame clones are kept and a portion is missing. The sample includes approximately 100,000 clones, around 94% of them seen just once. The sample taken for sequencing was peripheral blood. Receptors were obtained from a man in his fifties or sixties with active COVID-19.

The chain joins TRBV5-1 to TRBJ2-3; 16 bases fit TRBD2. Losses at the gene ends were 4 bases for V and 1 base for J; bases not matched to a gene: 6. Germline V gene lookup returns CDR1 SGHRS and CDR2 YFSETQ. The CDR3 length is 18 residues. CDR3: CASSPGLAGGGRTDTQYF. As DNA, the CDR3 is TGCGCCAGCAGCCCGGGACTAGCGGGAGGGGGGCGCACAGATACGCAGTATTTT.

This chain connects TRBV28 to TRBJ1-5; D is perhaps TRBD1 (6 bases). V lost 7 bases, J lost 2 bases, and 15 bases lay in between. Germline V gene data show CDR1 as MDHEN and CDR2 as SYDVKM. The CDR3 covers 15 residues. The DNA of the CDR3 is TGTGCCAGCACCAGGACAGAGCCTCGCAATCAGCCCCAGCATTTT. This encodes CASTRTEPRNQPQHF.

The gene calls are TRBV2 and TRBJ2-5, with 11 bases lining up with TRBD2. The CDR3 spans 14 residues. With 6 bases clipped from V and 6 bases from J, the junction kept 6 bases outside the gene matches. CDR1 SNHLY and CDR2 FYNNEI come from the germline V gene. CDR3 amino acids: CASRPRTSGQTQYF. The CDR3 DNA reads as TGTGCCAGCAGGCCTCGGACTAGCGGGCAGACCCAGTACTTC.

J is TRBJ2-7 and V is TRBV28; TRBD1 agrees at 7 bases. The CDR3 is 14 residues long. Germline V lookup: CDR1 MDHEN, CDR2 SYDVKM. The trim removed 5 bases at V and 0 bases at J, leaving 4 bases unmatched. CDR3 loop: CASSEQGRSYEQYF. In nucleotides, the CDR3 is TGTGCCAGCAGTGAACAGGGGCGCTCCTACGAGCAGTACTTC.

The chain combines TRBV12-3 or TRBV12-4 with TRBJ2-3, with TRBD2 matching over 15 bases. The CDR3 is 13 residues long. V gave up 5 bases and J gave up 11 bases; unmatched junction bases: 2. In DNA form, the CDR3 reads TGTGCCAGCAGTGGGACTAGCGGGAGGATGCAGTATTTT. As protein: CASSGTSGRMQYF.

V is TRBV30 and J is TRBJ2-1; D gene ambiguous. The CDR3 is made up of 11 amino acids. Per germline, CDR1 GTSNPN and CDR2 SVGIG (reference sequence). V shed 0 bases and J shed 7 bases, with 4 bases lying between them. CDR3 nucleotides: TGTGCCTGGAGTGTCGGGAATGAGCAGTTCTTC. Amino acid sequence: CAWSVGNEQFF.

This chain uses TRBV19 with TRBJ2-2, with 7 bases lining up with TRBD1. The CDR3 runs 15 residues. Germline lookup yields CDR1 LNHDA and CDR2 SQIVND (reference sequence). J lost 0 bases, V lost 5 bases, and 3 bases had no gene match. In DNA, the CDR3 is TGTGCCAGTAGTCCGACAGGGACGAACACCGGGGAGCTGTTTTTT. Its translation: CASSPTGTNTGELFF.

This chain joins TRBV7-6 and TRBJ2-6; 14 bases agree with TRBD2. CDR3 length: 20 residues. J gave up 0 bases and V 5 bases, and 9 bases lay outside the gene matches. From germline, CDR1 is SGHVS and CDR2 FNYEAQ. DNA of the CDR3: TGTGCCAGCAGCACCCCGGGACTAGCGGGAGTTATCTCTGGGGCCAACGTCCTGACTTTC. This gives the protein CASSTPGLAGVISGANVLTF.

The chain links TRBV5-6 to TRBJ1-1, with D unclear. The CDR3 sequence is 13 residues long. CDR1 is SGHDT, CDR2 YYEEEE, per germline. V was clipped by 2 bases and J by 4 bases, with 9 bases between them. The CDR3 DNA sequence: TGTGCCAGCAGCTTCCGGGAGGGCACTGAAGCTTTCTTT. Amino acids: CASSFREGTEAFF.

CDR3 DNA sequence: TGTGCCAGCAGCCCTCGCGGGAGGACAGGGGGCGCAGCTAATGAAAAACTGTTTTTT. Its protein is CASSPRGRTGGAANEKLFF. This chain joins TRBV28 and TRBJ1-4; 11 bases map to TRBD1. The CDR3 spans 19 residues. V lost 6 bases and J lost 3; bases outside the gene matches: 15. Germline assignment: CDR1 MDHEN and CDR2 SYDVKM.

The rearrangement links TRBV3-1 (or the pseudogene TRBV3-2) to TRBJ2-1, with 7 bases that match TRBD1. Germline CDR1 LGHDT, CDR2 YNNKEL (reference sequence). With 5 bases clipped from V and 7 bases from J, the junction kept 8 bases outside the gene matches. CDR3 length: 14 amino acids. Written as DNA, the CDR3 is TGTGCCAGCAGCGGGATTACAGGGGAAAATGAGCAGTTCTTC. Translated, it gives CASSGITGENEQFF.

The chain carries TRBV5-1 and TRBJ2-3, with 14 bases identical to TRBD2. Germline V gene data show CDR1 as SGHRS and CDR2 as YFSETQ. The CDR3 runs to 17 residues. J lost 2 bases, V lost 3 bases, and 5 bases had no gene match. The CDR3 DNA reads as TGCGCCAGCAGCTATGGACTAGCGGGAGGCCTCACAGATACGCAGTATTTT. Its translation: CASSYGLAGGLTDTQYF.

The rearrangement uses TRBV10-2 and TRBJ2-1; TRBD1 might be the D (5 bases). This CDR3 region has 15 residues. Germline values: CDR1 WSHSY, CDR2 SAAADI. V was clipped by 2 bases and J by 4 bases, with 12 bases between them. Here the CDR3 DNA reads TGCGCCAGCAGTGAGACCTGGGGCAGATACAATGAGCAGTTCTTC. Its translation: CASSETWGRYNEQFF.

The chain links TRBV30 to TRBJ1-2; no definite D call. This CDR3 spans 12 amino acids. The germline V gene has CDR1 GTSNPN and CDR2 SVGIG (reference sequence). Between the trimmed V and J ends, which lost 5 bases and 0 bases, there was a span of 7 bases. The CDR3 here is CAWGEANYGYTF. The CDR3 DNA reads TGTGCCTGGGGGGAGGCTAACTATGGCTACACCTTC.

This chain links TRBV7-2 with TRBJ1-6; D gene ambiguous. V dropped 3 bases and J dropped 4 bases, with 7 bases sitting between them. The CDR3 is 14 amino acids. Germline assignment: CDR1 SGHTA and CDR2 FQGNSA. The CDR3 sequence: CASSLRQYNSPLHF. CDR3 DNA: TGTGCCAGCAGCTTGAGGCAGTATAATTCACCCCTCCACTTT.

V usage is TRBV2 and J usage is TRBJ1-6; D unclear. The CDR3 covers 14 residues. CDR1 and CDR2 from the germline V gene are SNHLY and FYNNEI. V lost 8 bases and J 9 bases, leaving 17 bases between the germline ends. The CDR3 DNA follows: TGTGCCAGCCGATTTACTGAGCCTCTTTCACCCCTCCACTTT. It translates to CASRFTEPLSPLHF.